The table lists the clone carrying this TCR beta chain with a few counts. Other DNA sequences in this sample translate to the same CDR3. Expressed TCRB transcripts got sequenced, as all isolated RNA was reverse transcribed. The protocol was immunoSEQ multiplex PCR, while the TCRdb copy is restricted to in-frame clones and leaves out a portion. This sample has about 200,000 clones; 9.5% to 13% occur once, and the top ten carry roughly 1.4%. The data derive from a study of beta chain features in type 1 diabetes. The receptor was isolated from a young man in good health. Sequenced material: central memory CD4+ T cells from blood.

The CDR3 spells CASSLWASSYEQYF. The DNA of the CDR3 is TGTGCCAGCAGTTTATGGGCCAGCTCCTACGAGCAGTACTTC. The chain is built from TRBV28 and TRBJ2-7; no clear D. Trimming cost V 0 bases and J 0 bases, with 6 bases left between them. This CDR3 spans 14 amino acids. Per the germline V gene, CDR1 is MDHEN and CDR2 is SYDVKM.